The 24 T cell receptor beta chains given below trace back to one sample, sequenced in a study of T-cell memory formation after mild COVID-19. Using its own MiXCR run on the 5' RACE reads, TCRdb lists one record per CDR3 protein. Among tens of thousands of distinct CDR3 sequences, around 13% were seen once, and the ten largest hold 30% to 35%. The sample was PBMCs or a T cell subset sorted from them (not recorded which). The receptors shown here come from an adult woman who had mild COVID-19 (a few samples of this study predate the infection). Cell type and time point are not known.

The CDR3 here is CASRPDSLNGANVLTF. The CDR3 nucleotides are TGTGCCAGCAGACCGGACAGCCTTAATGGGGCCAACGTCCTGACTTTC. The chain links TRBV7-9 to TRBJ2-6, with D perhaps matching TRBD1 (6 bases). Germline-derived CDR1 and CDR2 are SEHNR and FQNEAQ (reference sequence). The CDR3 runs 16 residues. V lost 6 bases, J lost 3 bases, and 15 bases lay in between.

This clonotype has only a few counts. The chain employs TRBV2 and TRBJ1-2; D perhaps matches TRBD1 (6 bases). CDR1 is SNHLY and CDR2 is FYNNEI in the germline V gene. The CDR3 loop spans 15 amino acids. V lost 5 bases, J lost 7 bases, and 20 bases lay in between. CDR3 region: CASSSPVGGRGGYTF. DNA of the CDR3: TGTGCCAGCAGTAGCCCAGTCGGGGGGCGAGGTGGCTACACCTTC.

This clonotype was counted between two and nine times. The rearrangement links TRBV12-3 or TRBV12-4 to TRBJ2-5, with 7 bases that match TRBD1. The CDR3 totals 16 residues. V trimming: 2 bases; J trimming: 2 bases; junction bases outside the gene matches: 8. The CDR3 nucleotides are TGTGCCAGCAGTTTACCCCCGGGACAGCCACAAGAGACCCAGTACTTC. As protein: CASSLPPGQPQETQYF.

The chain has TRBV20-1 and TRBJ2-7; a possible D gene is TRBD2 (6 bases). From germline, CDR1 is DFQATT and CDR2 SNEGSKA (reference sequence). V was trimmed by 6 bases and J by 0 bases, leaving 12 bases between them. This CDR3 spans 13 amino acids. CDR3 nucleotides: TGCAGTGCCGGCCCGGGAGACTCCTACGAGCAGTACTTC. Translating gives CSAGPGDSYEQYF.

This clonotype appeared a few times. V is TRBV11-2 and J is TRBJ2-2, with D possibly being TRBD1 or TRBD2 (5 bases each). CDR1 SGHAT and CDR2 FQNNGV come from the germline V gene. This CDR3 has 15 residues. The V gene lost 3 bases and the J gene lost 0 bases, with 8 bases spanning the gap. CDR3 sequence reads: CASSFRGANTGELFF. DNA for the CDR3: TGTGCCAGCAGCTTTAGGGGAGCGAACACCGGGGAGCTGTTTTTT.

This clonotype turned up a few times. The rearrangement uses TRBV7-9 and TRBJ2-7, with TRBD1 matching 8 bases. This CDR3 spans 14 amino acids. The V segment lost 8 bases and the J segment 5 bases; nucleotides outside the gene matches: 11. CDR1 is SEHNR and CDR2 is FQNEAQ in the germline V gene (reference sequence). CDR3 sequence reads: CASHAGGAGNEQYF. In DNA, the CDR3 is TGTGCCAGCCACGCAGGGGGCGCGGGCAACGAGCAGTACTTC.

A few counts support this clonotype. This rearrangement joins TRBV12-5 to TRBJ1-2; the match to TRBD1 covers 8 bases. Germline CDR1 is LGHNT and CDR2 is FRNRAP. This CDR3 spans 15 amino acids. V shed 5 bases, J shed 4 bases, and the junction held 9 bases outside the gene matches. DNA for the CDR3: TGTGCTAGTGGTCCCGAGACAGGGGCCACCTATGGCTACACCTTC. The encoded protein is CASGPETGATYGYTF.

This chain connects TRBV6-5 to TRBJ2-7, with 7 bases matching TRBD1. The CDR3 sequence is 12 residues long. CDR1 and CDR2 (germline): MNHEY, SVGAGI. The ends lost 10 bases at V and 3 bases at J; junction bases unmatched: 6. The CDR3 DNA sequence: TGTGCCACTAGCTGGGACAGCTACGAGCAGTACTTC. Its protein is CATSWDSYEQYF.

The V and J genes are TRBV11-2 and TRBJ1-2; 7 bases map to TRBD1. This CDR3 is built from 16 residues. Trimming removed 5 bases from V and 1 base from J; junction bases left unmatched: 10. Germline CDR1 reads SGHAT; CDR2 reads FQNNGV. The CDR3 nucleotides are TGTGCCAGCAGCCCTAGCTTGGGACAGTTTAACTATGGCTACACCTTC. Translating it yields CASSPSLGQFNYGYTF.

The DNA for the CDR3 is TGTGCCAGCAGTGAATGGGGGGGCCCAGATACGCAGTATTTT. Encoded protein: CASSEWGGPDTQYF. The V call is TRBV25-1, the J call TRBJ2-3, with D maybe TRBD2 (7 bases). The CDR3 consists of 14 residues. The ends were cut back, 1 base at V and 4 bases at J, with 9 bases in the middle. Germline lookup yields CDR1 MGHDK and CDR2 SYGVNS.

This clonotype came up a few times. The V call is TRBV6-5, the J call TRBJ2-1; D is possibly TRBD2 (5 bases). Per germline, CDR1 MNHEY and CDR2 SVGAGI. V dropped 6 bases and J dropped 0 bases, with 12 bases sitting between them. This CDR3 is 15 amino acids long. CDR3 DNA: TGTGCCAGCAGAGTAGCGATTAGCTCCTACAATGAGCAGTTCTTC. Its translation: CASRVAISSYNEQFF.

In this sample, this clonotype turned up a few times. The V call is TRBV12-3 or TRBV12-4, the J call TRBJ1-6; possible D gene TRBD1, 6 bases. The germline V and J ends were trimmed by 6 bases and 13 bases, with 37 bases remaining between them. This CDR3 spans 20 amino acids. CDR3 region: CASSPTAGLDIARGGPPLHF. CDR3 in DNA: TGTGCCAGCAGCCCAACCGCAGGCCTAGACATCGCCCGGGGGGGCCCCCCCCTCCACTTT.

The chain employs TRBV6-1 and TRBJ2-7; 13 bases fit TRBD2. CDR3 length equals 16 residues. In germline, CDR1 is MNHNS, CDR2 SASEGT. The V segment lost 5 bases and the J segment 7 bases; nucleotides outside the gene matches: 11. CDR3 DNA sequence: TGTGCCAGCAGTTCGCCAGGACTAGCGGGAGCGGAAGAGCAGTACTTC. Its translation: CASSSPGLAGAEEQYF.

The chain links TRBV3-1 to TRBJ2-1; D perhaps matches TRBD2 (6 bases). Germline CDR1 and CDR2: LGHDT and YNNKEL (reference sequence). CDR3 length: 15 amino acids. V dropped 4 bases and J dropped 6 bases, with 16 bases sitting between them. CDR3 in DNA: TGTGCCAGCAGCCCAGCCGGGGGAGAGGGCAATGAGCAGTTCTTC. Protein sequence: CASSPAGGEGNEQFF.

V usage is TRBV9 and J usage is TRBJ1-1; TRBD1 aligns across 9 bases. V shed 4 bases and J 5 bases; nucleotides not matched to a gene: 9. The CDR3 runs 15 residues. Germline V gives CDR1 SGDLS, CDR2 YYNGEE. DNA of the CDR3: TGTGCCAGCAGCTCACAGGGGGCGAAAAGGACTGAAGCTTTCTTT. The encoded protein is CASSSQGAKRTEAFF.

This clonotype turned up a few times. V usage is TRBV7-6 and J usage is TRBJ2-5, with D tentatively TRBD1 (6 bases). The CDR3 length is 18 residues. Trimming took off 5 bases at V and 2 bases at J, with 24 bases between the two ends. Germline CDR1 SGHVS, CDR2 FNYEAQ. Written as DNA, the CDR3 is TGTGCCAGCAGCCCGACACGAAACAGGGCCTGGGGGCAAGAGACCCAGTACTTC. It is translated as CASSPTRNRAWGQETQYF.

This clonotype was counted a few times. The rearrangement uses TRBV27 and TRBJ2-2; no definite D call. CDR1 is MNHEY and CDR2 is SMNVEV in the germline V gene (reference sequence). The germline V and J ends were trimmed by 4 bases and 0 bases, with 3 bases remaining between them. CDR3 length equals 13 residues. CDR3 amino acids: CASSYPNTGELFF. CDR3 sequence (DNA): TGTGCCAGCAGTTACCCGAACACCGGGGAGCTGTTTTTT.

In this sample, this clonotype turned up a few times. In DNA form, the CDR3 reads TGTGCCAGCAGCTTTAGCGGGGGGGCCTACAATGAGCAGTTCTTC. Translating it yields CASSFSGGAYNEQFF. The J gene is TRBJ2-1, the V gene TRBV7-3; 11 bases are shared with TRBD2. Trimming cost V 3 bases and J 2 bases; bases outside gene matches: 0. The CDR3 is made up of 15 amino acids. In germline, CDR1 is SGHTA, CDR2 FQGTGA.

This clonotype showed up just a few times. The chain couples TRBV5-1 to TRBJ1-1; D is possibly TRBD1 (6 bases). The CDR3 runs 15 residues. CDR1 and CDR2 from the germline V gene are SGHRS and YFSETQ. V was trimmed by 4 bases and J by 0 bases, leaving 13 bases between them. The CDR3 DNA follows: TGCGCCAGCAGCCCGGCTGGACAGCTGAACACTGAAGCTTTCTTT. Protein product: CASSPAGQLNTEAFF.

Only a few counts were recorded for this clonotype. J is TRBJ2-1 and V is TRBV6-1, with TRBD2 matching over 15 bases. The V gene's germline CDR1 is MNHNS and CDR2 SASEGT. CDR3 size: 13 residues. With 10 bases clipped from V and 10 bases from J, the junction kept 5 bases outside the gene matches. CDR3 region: CAIGTSGGREQFF. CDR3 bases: TGTGCCATCGGGACTAGCGGGGGGCGGGAGCAGTTCTTC.

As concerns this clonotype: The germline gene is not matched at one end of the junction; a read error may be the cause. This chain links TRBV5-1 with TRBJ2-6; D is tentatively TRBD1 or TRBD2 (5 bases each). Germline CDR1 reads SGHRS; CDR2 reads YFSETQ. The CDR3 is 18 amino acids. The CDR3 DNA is TGCGCCACCGCCGGCGGGCCTGGATCCTCTGCTGGGGCCAACGTCATGACTTTC. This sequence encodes CATAGGPGSSAGANVMTF.

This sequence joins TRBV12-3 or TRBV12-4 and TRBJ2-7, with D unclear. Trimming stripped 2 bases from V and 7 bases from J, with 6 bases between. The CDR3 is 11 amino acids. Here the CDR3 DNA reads TGTGCCAGCAGTTTACAGGAAGAGCAGTACTTC. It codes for CASSLQEEQYF.

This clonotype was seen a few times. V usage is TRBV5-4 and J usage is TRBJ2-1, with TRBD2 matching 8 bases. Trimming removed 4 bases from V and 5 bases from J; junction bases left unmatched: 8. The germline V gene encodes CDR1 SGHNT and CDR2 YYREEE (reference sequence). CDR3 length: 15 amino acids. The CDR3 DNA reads TGTGCCAGCAGCCCGGGACTAGAGCCTGACAATGAGCAGTTCTTC. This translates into CASSPGLEPDNEQFF.

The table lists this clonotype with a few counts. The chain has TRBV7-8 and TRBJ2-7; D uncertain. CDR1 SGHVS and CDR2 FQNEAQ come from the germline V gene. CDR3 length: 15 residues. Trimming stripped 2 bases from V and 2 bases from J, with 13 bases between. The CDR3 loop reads CASSLLSGQPYEQYF. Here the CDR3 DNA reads TGTGCCAGCAGCTTATTGTCAGGCCAACCCTACGAGCAGTACTTC.